This is a list of T cell receptor beta chains from one sample in a study of T cells in Graves' hyperthyroidism and ophthalmopathy. TCRdb re-called the multiplex PCR reads through MiXCR, storing one row per CDR3 protein. The sample includes about 160,000 distinct CDR3 sequences, approximately 9% of them seen just once. The sample comprised blood. All receptors derive from a woman aged 18 to 35 with Graves' hyperthyroidism that later progressed to Graves' ophthalmopathy. Each CDR3 is given with its conserved first and last residue. D genes are given only for firm matches. Clone size, where shown, is once, few, many, or a class for clones that have expanded.

D: TRBD1
J: TRBJ2-2
size: many
V: TRBV10-3
DNA: TGTGCCATCAGGTCGCGACAGGGGGCGGGGACCGGGGAGCTGTTTTTT
CDR3: CAIRSRQGAGTGELFF

D: -
J: TRBJ1-3
size: -
V: TRBV4-1
DNA: TGCGCCAGCAGCCAAGATCGAGCCTCTGGAAACACCATATATTTT
CDR3: CASSQDRASGNTIYF

D: -
J: TRBJ1-2
size: -
V: TRBV20-1
DNA: TGCAGTGCGGCACAGGGCGGCTCGAACTATGGCTACACCTTC
CDR3: CSAAQGGSNYGYTF

D: -
J: TRBJ2-3
size: many
V: TRBV6-2/TRBV6-3
DNA: TGTGCCTCCGATAGAGCTAGCGCCACAGATACGCAGTATTTT
CDR3: CASDRASATDTQYF

D: TRBD2
J: TRBJ2-3
size: many
V: TRBV7-3
DNA: TGTGCCAGCAGCAAAAGCGGGATAAGTACAGATACGCAGTATTTT
CDR3: CASSKSGISTDTQYF

D: -
J: TRBJ2-1
size: -
V: TRBV19
DNA: TGTGCCAGTAGTATTAATAAGCTGGGAGAGCAGTTCTTC
CDR3: CASSINKLGEQFF

D: TRBD1
J: TRBJ2-2
size: -
V: TRBV10-3
DNA: TGTGCCATCAGTGACTACAGGGGGTATGCCGGGGAGCTGTTTTTT
CDR3: CAISDYRGYAGELFF

D: -
J: TRBJ1-1
size: many
V: TRBV18
DNA: TGTGCCAGCTCACCACCGCGTCAGAGGAACACTGAAGCTTTCTTT
CDR3: CASSPPRQRNTEAFF

D: -
J: TRBJ1-1
size: -
V: TRBV19
DNA: TGTGCCAGTAGTATGGGGGGGAGAACTGAAGCTTTCTTT
CDR3: CASSMGGRTEAFF

D: TRBD2
J: TRBJ2-5
size: many
V: TRBV2
DNA: TGTGCCAGCAGTGACGGCGGGGGGGCTGGTGAGACCCAGTACTTC
CDR3: CASSDGGGAGETQYF

D: TRBD1
J: TRBJ1-4
size: -
V: TRBV10-2
DNA: TGCGCCAGCAGTTTAACAGGGGGCTATGGTGAAAAACTGTTTTTT
CDR3: CASSLTGGYGEKLFF

D: TRBD1
J: TRBJ1-2
size: many
V: TRBV29-1
DNA: TGCAGCGTTGAAGATGTCGGGACAGGGATGGGCTACACCTTC
CDR3: CSVEDVGTGMGYTF

D: TRBD1
J: TRBJ2-7
size: many
V: TRBV20-1
DNA: TGCAGTGCTAGCAACAGGGGGTACGAGCAGTACTTC
CDR3: CSASNRGYEQYF

D: TRBD1
J: TRBJ2-7
size: many
V: TRBV7-2
DNA: TGTGCCAGCAGCTTCGGGACAGCCAACTACGAGCAGTACTTC
CDR3: CASSFGTANYEQYF

D: -
J: TRBJ2-2
size: many
V: TRBV20-1
DNA: TGCAGTGCGGGCAATACGAACACCGGGGAGCTGTTTTTT
CDR3: CSAGNTNTGELFF

D: -
J: TRBJ2-4
size: -
V: TRBV4-1
DNA: TGCGCCAGCAGCCAAGCCCTAGCCAAAAACATTCAGTACTTC
CDR3: CASSQALAKNIQYF

D: -
J: TRBJ2-3
size: -
V: TRBV4-1
DNA: TGCGCCAGCAGCCAAATAAACCTTATTAGCATAGATACGCAGTATTTT
CDR3: CASSQINLISIDTQYF

D: TRBD1
J: TRBJ1-1
size: -
V: TRBV20-1
DNA: TGCAGTGCTAGGATAGTAGGACAGGGGGACACTGAAGCTTTCTTT
CDR3: CSARIVGQGDTEAFF

D: -
J: TRBJ2-5
size: many
V: TRBV30
DNA: TGTGCCTGGACGGGGGACCGGGAGACCCAGTACTTC
CDR3: CAWTGDRETQYF

D: -
J: TRBJ2-1
size: many
V: TRBV5-6
DNA: TGTGCCAGCACCATCTCAGCGGGTTCCGTGGATGAGCAGTTCTTC
CDR3: CASTISAGSVDEQFF

D: -
J: TRBJ2-3
size: many
V: TRBV12-3/TRBV12-4
DNA: TGTGCCAGCACCTACGGGGATACGCAGTATTTT
CDR3: CASTYGDTQYF

D: -
J: TRBJ2-1
size: many
V: TRBV7-9
DNA: TGTGCCAGCAGCTCGAATGAGCAGTTCTTC
CDR3: CASSSNEQFF

D: TRBD2
J: TRBJ2-1
size: -
V: TRBV20-1
DNA: TGCAGTGCTGCCAAGGTCGGCGGGAGGGCCTACAATGAGCAGTTCTTC
CDR3: CSAAKVGGRAYNEQFF

D: TRBD1
J: TRBJ2-5
size: many
V: TRBV20-1
DNA: TGCAGTGCTAGAACAGGGGGTGGGGGAGAGACCCAGTACTTC
CDR3: CSARTGGGGETQYF

D: -
J: TRBJ2-2
size: many
V: TRBV7-8
DNA: TGTGCCAGCAGCTTAGCGTACTTTGGGGAAGTGAGCACCGGGGAGCTGTTTTTT
CDR3: CASSLAYFGEVSTGELFF